This T cell receptor beta chain was recorded in a study of T-cell memory formation after mild COVID-19. TCRdb re-analysed the 5' RACE reads in MiXCR, keeping a single row per CDR3 protein. The profile shows roughly 260,000 distinct CDR3 sequences, about a sixth of them singletons. The table lists this clonotype with a few counts. This clonotype originated in a man between 18 and 35 years old who had mild COVID-19 (a few samples of this study predate the infection). Cell type and time point are not known. The sequencing input was PBMCs or a T cell subset sorted from them (not recorded which).

This CDR3 reads CASSSGQVDGYTF. The CDR3 region has the DNA TGCGCCAGCAGCTCTGGACAGGTGGATGGCTACACCTTC. The V call is TRBV5-1, the J call TRBJ1-2; TRBD1 agrees at 7 bases. CDR3 length equals 13 residues. V lost 3 bases to trimming and J lost 6 bases; unmatched junction nucleotides: 5. CDR1 and CDR2 from the germline V gene are SGHRS and YFSETQ.